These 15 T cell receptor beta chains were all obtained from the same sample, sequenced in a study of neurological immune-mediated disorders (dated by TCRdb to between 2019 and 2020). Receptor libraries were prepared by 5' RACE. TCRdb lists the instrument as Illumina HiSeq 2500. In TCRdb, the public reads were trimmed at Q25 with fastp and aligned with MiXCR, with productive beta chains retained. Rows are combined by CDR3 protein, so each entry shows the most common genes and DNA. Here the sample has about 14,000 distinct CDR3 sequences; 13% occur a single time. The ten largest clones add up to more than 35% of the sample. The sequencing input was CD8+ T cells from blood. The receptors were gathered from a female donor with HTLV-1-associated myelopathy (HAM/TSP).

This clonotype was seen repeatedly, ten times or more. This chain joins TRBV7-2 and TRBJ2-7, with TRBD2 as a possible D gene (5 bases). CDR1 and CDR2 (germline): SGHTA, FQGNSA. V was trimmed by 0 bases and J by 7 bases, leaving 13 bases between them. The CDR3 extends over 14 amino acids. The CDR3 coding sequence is TGTGCCAGCAGCTTAGCTAGTCTGACGGGAGAGCAGTACTTC. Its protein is CASSLASLTGEQYF.

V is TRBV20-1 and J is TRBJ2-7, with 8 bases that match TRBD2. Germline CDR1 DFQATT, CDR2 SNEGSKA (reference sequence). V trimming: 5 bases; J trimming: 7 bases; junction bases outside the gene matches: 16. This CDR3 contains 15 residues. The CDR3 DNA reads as TGCAGTGCTGCGAAAAGCGGGAGTTTTTACTGGGAGCAGTACTTC. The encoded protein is CSAAKSGSFYWEQYF.

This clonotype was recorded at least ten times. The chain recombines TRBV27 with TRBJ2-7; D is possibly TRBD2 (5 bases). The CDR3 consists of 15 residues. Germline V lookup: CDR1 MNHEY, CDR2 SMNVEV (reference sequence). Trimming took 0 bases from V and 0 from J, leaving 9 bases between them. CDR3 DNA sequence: TGTGCCAGCAGTTTATCGCCCGGGATCTCCTACGAGCAGTACTTC. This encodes CASSLSPGISYEQYF.

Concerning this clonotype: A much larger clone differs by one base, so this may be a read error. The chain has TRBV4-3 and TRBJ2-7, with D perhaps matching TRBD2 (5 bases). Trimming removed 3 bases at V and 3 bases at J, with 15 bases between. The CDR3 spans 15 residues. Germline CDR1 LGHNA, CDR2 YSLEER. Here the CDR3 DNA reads TGCGCCAGCAGCCAGAACCCGGGAAAGTTCTACGAGCAGTACTTC. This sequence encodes CASSQNPGKFYEQYF.

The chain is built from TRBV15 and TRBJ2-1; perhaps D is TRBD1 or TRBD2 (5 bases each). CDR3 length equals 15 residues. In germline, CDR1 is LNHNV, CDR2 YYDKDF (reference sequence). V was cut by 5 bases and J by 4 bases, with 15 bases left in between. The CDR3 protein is CATSFRDGPYNEQFF. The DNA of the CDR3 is TGTGCCACCAGCTTTCGGGACGGGCCATACAATGAGCAGTTCTTC.

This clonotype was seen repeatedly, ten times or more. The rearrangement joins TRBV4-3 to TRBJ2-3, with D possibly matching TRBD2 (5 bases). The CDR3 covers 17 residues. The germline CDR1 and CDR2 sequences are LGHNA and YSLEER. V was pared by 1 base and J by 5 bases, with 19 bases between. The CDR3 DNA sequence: TGCGCCAGCAGCCAAGGCCGGGTGGCCGCCGGGGAAGATACGCAGTATTTT. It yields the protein CASSQGRVAAGEDTQYF.

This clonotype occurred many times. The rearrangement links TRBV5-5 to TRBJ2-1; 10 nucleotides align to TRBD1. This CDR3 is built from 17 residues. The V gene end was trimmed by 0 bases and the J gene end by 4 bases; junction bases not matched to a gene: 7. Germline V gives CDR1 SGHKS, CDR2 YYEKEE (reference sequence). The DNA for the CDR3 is TGTGCCAGCAGCTTGGCAATCGTGGGACAGGGGTACAATGAGCAGTTCTTC. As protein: CASSLAIVGQGYNEQFF.

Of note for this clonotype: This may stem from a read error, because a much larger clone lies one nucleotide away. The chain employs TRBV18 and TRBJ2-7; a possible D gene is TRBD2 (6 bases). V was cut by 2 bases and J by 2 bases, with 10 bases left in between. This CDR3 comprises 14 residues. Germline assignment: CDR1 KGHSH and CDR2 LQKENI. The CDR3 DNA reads TGTGCCAGCTCACCAACGGGGGACCCCTACGAGCAGTACTTC. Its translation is CASSPTGDPYEQYF.

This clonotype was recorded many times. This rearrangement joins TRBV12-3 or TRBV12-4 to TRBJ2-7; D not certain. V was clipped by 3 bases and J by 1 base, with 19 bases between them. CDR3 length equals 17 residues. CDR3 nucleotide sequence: TGTGCCAGCAGTTTTGGTGTAGGGCTCCACACATCCTACGAGCAGTACTTC. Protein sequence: CASSFGVGLHTSYEQYF.

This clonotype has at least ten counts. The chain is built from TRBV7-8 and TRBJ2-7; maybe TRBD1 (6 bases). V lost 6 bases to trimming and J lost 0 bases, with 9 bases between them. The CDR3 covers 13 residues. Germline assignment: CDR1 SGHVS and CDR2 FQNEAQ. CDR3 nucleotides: TGTGCCAGCAGGGAGACAGGCTCCTACGAGCAGTACTTC. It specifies CASRETGSYEQYF.

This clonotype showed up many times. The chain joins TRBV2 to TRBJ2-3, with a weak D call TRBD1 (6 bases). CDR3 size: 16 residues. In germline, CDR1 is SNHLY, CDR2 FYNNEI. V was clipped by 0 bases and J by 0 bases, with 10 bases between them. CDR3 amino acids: CASSEAPGASTDTQYF. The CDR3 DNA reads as TGTGCCAGCAGTGAAGCCCCAGGGGCTAGCACAGATACGCAGTATTTT.

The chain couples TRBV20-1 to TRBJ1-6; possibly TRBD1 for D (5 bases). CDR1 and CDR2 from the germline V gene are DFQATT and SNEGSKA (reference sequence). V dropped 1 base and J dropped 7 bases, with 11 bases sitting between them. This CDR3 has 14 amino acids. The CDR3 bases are TGCAGTGCTAGAGCGGGGCTACTAAATTCACCCCTCCACTTT. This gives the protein CSARAGLLNSPLHF.

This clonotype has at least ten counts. CDR3 amino acids: CASSYSFDRGVNEQFF. Here the CDR3 DNA reads TGTGCCAGCAGTTACTCGTTTGACAGGGGAGTGAATGAGCAGTTCTTC. J is TRBJ2-1 and V is TRBV6-2 or TRBV6-3, with 8 bases lining up with TRBD1. CDR3 length equals 16 residues. Unmatched junction bases numbered 8, after V lost 0 bases and J lost 7 bases. The germline CDR1 and CDR2 sequences are MNHEY and SVGEGT.

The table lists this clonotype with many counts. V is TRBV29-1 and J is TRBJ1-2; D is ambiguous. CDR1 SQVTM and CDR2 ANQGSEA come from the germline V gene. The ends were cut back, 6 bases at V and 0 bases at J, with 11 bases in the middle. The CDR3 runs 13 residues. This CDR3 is CSVPVTSNYGYTF. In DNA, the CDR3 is TGCAGCGTCCCCGTAACATCTAACTATGGCTACACCTTC.

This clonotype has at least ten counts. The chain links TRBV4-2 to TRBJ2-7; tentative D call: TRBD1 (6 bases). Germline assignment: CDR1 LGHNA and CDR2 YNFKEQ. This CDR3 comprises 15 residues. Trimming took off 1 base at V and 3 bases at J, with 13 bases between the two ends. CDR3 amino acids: CASSQGPGQIYEQYF. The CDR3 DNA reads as TGTGCCAGCAGCCAAGGCCCCGGACAGATCTACGAGCAGTACTTC.